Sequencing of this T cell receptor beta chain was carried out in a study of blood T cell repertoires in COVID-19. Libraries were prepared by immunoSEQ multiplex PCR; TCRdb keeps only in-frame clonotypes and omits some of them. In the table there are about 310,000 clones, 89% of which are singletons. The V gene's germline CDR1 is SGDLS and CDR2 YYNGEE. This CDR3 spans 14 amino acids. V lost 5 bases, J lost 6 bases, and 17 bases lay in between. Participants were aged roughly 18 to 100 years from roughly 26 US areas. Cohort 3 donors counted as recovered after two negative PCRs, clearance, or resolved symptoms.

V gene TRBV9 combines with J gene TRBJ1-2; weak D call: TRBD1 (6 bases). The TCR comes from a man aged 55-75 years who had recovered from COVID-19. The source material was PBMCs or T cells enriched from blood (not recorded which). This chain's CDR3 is CASRQTGTSHGYTF. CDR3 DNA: TGTGCCAGCAGACAGACCGGGACAAGTCATGGCTACACCTTC.